The clone carrying this T cell receptor (beta chain) occurred many times. The data were obtained in a study of tumor-infiltrating lymphocytes in oesophageal squamous cell carcinoma. V was shortened by 4 bases and J by 1 base, with 11 bases between the two germline ends. Germline V gene lookup returns CDR1 SGHTA and CDR2 FQGTGA. The CDR3 loop spans 15 amino acids. A single record per CDR3 protein comes from TCRdb applying MiXCR to the PCR reads. The table records 8,500 to 11,000 distinct CDR3 sequences, less than 75% of them present only once. Source material: esophageal tumor tissue. This TCR was sampled from a female donor with esophageal squamous cell carcinoma. This rearrangement joins TRBV7-3 to TRBJ2-1; D tentatively fits TRBD1 or TRBD2 (5 bases each). The CDR3 DNA reads as TGTGCCAGCAGCTCAAGTGGGGGTTCCTACAATGAGCAGTTCTTC. This translates into CASSSSGGSYNEQFF.